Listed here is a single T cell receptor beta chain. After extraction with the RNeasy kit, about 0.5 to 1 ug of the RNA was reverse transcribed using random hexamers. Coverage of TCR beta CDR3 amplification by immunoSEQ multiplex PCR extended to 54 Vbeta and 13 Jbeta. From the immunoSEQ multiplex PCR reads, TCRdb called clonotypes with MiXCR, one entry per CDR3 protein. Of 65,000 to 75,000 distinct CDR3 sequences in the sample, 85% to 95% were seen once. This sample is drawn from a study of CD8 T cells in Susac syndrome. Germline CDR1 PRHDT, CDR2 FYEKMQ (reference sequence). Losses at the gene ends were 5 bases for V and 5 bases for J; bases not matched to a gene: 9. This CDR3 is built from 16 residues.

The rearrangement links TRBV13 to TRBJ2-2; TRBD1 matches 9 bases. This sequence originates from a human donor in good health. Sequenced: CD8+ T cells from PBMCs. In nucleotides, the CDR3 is TGTGCCAGCAGCCCCACGGGGACAGGGCCGACCGGGGAGCTGTTTTTT. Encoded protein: CASSPTGTGPTGELFF.